Sequencing of this T cell receptor (beta chain) was carried out in a study of blood T cell repertoires in COVID-19. Clones were read by immunoSEQ multiplex PCR, and TCRdb kept only the in-frame ones, dropping some. The top ten clones hold 3.5% of a sample with some 83,000 clones, less than 90% of them seen once. The CDR3 length is 16 residues. Germline CDR1 reads KGHSH; CDR2 reads LQKENI. The trim removed 1 base at V and 5 bases at J, leaving 10 bases unmatched. Sequenced: peripheral blood. The source of this sequence is a man in his fifties or sixties with acute or convalescent COVID-19. The gene calls are TRBV18 and TRBJ2-7; 8 bases fit TRBD1. In DNA form, the CDR3 reads TGTGCCAGCTCACCACTGAGGTCAGGGACAGGCCACGAGCAGTACTTC. This encodes CASSPLRSGTGHEQYF.